This T cell receptor beta chain is drawn from a study of shared clonotypes between healthy human individuals. Here immunoSEQ multiplex PCR was the method, and the copy in TCRdb shows in-frame clones only, minus some. The data contain about 1 million clones, about 74% of them singletons. Per the germline V gene, CDR1 is SGHDT and CDR2 is YYEEEE. The CDR3 runs to 15 residues. After removal of 3 bases from V and 10 bases from J, the junction contained 9 bases not matched to a gene. This chain links TRBV5-6 with TRBJ1-6; TRBD1 agrees at 8 bases. This receptor was taken from a man aged 18 to 29 in good health. The sequenced material came from memory CD4+ T cells sorted from blood. The subset here: CD45RA-negative fraction. CDR3 loop: CASSSRDRLGSPLHF. The CDR3 bases are TGTGCCAGCAGCTCCCGGGACAGGCTTGGATCACCCCTCCACTTT.